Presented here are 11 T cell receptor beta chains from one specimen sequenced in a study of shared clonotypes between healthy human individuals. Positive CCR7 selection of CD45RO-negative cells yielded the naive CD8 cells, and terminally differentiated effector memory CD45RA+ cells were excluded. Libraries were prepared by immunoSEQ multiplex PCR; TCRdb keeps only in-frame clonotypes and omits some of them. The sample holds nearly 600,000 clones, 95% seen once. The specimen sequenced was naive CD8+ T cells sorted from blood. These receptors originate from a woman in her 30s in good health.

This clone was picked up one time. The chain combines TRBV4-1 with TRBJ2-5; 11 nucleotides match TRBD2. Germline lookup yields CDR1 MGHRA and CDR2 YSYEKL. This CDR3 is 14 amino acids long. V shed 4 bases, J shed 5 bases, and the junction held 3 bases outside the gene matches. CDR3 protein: CASSRTSGSETQYF. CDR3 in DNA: TGCGCCAGCAGCCGAACTAGCGGGAGTGAGACCCAGTACTTC.

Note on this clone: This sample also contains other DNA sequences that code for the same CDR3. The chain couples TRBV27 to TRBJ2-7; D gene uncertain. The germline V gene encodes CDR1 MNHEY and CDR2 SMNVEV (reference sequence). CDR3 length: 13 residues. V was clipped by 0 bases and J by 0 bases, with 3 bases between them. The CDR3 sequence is CASSLSHSYEQYF. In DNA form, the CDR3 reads TGTGCCAGCAGTTTATCCCACTCCTACGAGCAGTACTTC.

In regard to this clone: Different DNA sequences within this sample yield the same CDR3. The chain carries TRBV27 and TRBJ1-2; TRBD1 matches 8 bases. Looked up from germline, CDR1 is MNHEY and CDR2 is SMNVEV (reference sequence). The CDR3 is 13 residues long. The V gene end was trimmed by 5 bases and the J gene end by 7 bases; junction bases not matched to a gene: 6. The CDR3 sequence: CASSPGTGLGYTF. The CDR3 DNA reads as TGTGCCAGCAGTCCAGGGACAGGCCTTGGCTACACCTTC.

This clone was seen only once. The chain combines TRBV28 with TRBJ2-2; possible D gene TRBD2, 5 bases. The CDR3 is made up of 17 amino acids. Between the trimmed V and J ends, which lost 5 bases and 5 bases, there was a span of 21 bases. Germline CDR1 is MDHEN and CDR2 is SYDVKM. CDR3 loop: CASSTLDWTRSTGELFF. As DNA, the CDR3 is TGTGCCAGCAGTACCTTAGACTGGACTCGATCAACCGGGGAGCTGTTTTTT.

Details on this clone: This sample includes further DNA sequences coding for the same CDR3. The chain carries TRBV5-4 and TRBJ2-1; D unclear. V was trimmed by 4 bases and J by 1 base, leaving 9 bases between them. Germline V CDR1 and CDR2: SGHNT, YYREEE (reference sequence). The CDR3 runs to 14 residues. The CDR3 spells CASSLDGSYNEQFF. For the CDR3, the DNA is TGTGCCAGCAGCCTAGACGGTTCCTACAATGAGCAGTTCTTC.

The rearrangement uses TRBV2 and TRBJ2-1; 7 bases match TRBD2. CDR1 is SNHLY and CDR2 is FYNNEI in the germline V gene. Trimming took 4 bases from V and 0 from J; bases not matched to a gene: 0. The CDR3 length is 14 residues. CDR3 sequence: CASSGTSSYNEQFF. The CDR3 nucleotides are TGTGCCAGCAGTGGGACTAGCTCCTACAATGAGCAGTTCTTC. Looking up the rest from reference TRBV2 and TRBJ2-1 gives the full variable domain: EPEVTQTPSHQVTQMGQEVILRCVPISNHLYFYWYRQILGQKVEFLVSFYNNEISEKSEIFDDQFSVERPDGSNFTLKIRSTKLEDSAMYFCASSGTSSYNEQFFGPGTRLTVL.

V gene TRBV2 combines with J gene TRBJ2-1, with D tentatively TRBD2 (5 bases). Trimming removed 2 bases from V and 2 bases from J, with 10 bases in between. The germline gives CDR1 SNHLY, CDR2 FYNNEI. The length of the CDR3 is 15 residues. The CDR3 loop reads CASSERLAAYNEQFF. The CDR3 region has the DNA TGTGCCAGCAGTGAACGGCTAGCAGCCTACAATGAGCAGTTCTTC. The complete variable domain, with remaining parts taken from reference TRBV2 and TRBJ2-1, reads EPEVTQTPSHQVTQMGQEVILRCVPISNHLYFYWYRQILGQKVEFLVSFYNNEISEKSEIFDDQFSVERPDGSNFTLKIRSTKLEDSAMYFCASSERLAAYNEQFFGPGTRLTVL.

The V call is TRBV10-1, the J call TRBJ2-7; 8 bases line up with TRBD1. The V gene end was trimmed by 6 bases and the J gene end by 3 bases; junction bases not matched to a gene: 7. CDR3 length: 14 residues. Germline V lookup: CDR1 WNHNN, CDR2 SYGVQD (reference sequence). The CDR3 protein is CASSKKDRDYEQYF. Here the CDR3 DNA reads TGCGCCAGCAGCAAGAAGGACAGGGACTACGAGCAGTACTTC.

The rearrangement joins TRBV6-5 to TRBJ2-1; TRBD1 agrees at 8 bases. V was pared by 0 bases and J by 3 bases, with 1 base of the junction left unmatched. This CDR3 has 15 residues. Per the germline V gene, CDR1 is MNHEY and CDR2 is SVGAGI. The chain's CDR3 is CASSYSGTGYNEQFF. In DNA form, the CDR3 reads TGTGCCAGCAGTTACTCCGGGACAGGCTACAATGAGCAGTTCTTC.

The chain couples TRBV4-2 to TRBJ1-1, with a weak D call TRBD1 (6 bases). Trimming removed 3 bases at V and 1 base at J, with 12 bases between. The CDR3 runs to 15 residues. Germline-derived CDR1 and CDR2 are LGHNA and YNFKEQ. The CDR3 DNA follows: TGTGCCAGCAGCCATTTGGACAGAGCGAACACTGAAGCTTTCTTT. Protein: CASSHLDRANTEAFF.

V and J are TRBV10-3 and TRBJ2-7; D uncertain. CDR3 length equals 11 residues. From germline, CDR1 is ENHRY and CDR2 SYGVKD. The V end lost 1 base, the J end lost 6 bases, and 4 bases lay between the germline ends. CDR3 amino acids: CAISELGEQYF. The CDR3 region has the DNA TGTGCCATCAGTGAGTTGGGCGAGCAGTACTTC.